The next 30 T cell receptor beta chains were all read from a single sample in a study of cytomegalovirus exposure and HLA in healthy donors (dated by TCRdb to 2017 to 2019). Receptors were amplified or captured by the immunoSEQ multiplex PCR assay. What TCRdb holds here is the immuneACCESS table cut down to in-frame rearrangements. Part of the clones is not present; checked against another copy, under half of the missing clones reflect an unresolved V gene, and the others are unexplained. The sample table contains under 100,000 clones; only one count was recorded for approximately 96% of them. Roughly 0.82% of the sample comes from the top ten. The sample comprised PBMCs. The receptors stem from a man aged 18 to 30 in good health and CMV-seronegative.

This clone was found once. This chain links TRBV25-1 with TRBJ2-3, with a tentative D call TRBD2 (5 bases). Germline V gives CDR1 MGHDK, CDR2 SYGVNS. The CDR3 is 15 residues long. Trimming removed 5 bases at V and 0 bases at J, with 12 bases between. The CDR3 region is CASSMQDSSTDTQYF. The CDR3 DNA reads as TGTGCCAGCAGTATGCAGGACTCTAGCACAGATACGCAGTATTTT. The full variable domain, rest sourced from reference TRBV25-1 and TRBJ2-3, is EADIYQTPRYLVIGTGKKITLECSQTMGHDKMYWYQQDPGMELHLIHYSYGVNSTEKGDLSSESTVSRIRTEHFPLTLESARPSHTSQYLCASSMQDSSTDTQYFGPGTRLTVL.

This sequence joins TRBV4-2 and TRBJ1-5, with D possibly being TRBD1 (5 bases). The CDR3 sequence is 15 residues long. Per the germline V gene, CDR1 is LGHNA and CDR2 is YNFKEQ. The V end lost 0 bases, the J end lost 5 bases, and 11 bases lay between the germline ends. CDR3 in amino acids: CASSQDPWGDQPQHF. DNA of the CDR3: TGTGCCAGCAGCCAAGACCCGTGGGGCGATCAGCCCCAGCATTTT.

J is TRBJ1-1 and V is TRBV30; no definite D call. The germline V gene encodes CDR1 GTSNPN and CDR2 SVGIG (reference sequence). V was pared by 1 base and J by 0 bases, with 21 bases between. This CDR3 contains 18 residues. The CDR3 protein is CAWSARSPPRPLNTEAFF. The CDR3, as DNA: TGTGCCTGGAGTGCCCGCAGCCCGCCGCGGCCTTTGAACACTGAAGCTTTCTTT.

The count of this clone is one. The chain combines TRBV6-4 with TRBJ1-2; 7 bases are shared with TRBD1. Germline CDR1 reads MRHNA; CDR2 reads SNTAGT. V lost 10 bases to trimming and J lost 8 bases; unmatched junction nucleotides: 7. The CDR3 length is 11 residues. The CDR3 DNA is TGTGCCAACGTTGACAGGGACGGCTACACCTTC. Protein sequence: CANVDRDGYTF.

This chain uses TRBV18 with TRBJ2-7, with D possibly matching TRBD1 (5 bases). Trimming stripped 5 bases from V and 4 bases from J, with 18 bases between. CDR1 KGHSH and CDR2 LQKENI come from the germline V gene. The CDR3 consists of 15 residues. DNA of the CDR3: TGTGCCAGCTCATTGGAGCAGGGTTTCGGGTACGAGCAGTACTTC. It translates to CASSLEQGFGYEQYF. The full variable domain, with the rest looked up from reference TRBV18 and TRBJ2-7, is NAGVMQNPRHLVRRRGQEARLRCSPMKGHSHVYWYRQLPEEGLKFMVYLQKENIIDESGMPKERFSAEFPKEGPSILRIQQVVRGDSAAYFCASSLEQGFGYEQYFGPGTRLTVT.

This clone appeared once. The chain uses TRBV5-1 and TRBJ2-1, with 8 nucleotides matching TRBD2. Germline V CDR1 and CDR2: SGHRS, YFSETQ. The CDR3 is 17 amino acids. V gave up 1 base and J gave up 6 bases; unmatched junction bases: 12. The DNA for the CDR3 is TGCGCCAGCAGCTTGTATCCTGCTAGCGGGCCCCGCAATGAGCAGTTCTTC. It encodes CASSLYPASGPRNEQFF. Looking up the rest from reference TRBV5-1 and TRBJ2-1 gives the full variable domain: KAGVTQTPRYLIKTRGQQVTLSCSPISGHRSVSWYQQTPGQGLQFLFEYFSETQRNKGNFPGRFSGRQFSNSRSEMNVSTLELGDSALYLCASSLYPASGPRNEQFFGPGTRLTVL.

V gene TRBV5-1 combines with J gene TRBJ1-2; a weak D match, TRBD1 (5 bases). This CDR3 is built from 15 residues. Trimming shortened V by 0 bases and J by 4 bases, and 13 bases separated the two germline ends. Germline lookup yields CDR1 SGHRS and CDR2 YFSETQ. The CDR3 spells CASSLAPEGVYGYTF. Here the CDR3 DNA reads TGCGCCAGCAGCTTGGCCCCCGAAGGGGTCTATGGCTACACCTTC.

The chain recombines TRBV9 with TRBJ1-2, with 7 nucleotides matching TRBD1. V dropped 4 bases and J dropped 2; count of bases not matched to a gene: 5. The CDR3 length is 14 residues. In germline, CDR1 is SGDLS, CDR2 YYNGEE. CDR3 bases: TGTGCCAGCAGCATCTCACAGGGGAACTATGGCTACACCTTC. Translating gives CASSISQGNYGYTF.

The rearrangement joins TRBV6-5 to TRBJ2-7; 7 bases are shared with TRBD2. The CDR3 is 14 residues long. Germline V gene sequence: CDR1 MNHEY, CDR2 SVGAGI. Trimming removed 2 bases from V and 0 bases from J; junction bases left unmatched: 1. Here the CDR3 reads CASSYGGGSYEQYF. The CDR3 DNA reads TGTGCCAGCAGTTACGGGGGGGGCTCCTACGAGCAGTACTTC.

Here the CDR3 reads CSVSQGTGELFF. The CDR3 DNA sequence: TGCAGCGTGAGCCAGGGAACCGGGGAGCTGTTTTTT. The rearrangement uses TRBV29-1 and TRBJ2-2; tentative D call: TRBD1 (5 bases). Trimming removed 6 bases at V and 5 bases at J, with 10 bases between. CDR1 is SQVTM and CDR2 is ANQGSEA in the germline V gene. This CDR3 has 12 amino acids.

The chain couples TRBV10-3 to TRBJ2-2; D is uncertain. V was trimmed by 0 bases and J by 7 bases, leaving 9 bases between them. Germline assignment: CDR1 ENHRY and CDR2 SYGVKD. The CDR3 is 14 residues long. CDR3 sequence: CAISESFTGGELFF. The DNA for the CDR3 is TGTGCCATCAGTGAGTCTTTTACTGGCGGGGAGCTGTTTTTT.

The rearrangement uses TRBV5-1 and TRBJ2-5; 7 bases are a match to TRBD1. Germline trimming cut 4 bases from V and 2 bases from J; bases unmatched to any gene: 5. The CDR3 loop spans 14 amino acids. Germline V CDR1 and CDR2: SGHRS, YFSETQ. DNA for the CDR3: TGCGCCAGCAGCCAGGGACAGATACAAGAGACCCAGTACTTC. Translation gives CASSQGQIQETQYF.

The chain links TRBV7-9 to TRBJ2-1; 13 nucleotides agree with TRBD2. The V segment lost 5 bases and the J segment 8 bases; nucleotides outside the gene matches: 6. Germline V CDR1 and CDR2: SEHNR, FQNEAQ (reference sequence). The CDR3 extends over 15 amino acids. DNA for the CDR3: TGTGCCAGCAGCCCCTGGACTAGCGGGAGTTATGAGCAGTTCTTC. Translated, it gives CASSPWTSGSYEQFF.

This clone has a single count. CDR3 nucleotides: TGCGCCAGCAGCCCTTCGGCTTTCCCGGGGGGAGAAGTGTATGAGCAGTTCTTC. It encodes CASSPSAFPGGEVYEQFF. The chain couples TRBV5-1 to TRBJ2-1, with 7 bases fitting TRBD2. The CDR3 spans 18 residues. The germline CDR1 and CDR2 sequences are SGHRS and YFSETQ. V trimming: 4 bases; J trimming: 8 bases; junction bases outside the gene matches: 21.

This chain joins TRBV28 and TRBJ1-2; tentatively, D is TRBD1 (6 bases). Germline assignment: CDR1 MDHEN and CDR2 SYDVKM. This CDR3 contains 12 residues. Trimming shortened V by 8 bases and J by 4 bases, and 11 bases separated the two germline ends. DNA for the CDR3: TGTGCCAGCTGGGACACCCGCTATGGCTACACCTTC. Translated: CASWDTRYGYTF.

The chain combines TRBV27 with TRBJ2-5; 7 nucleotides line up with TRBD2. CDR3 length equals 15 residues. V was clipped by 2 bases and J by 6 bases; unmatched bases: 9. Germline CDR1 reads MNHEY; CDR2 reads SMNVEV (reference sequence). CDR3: CASSLGGGKGKTQYF. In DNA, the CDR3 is TGTGCCAGCAGTTTAGGGGGGGGGAAGGGGAAGACCCAGTACTTC.

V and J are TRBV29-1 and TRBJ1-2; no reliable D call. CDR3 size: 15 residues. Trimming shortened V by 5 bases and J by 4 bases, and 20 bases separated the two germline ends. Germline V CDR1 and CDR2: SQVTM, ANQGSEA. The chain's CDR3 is CSVRSGSLYVYGYTF. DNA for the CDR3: TGCAGCGTTCGTTCAGGTTCTCTCTATGTCTATGGCTACACCTTC. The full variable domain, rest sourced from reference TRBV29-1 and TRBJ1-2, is SAVISQKPSRDICQRGTSLTIQCQVDSQVTMMFWYRQQPGQSLTLIATANQGSEATYESGFVIDKFPISRPNLTFSTLTVSNMSPEDSSIYLCSVRSGSLYVYGYTFGSGTRLTVV.

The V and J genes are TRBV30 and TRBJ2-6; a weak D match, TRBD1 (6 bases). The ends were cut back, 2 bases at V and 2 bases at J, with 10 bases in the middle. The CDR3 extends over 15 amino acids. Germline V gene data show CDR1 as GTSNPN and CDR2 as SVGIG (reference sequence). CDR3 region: CAWSPTGTGANVLTF. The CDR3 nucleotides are TGTGCCTGGAGTCCTACAGGGACTGGGGCCAACGTCCTGACTTTC.

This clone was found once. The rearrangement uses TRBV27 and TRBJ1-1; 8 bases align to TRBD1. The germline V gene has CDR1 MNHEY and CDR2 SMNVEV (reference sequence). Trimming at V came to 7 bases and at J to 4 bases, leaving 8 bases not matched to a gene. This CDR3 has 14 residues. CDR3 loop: CASTKSQGATEAFF. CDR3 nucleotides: TGTGCCAGCACCAAAAGCCAGGGGGCCACTGAAGCTTTCTTT.

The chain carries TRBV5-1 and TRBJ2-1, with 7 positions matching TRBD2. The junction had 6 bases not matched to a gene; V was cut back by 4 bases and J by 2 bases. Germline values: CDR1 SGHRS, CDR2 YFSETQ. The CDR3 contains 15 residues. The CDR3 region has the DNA TGCGCCAGCAGCCGCAGCGGGACCACCTACAATGAGCAGTTCTTC. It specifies CASSRSGTTYNEQFF.

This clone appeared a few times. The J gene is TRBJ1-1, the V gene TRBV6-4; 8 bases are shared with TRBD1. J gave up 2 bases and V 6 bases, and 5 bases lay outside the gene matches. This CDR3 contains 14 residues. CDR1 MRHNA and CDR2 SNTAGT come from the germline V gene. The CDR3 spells CASRAGQANTEAFF. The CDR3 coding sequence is TGTGCCAGCAGAGCGGGACAGGCAAACACTGAAGCTTTCTTT.

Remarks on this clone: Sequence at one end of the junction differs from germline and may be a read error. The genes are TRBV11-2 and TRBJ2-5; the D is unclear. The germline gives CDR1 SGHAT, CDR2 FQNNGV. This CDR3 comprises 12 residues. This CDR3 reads CASSLGAPVPHF. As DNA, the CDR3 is TGTGCCAGCAGCTTAGGGGCCCCTGTTCCCCACTTC.

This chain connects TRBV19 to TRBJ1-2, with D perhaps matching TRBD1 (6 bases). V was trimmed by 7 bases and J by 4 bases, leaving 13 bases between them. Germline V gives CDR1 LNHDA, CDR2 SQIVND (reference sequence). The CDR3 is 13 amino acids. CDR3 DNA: TGTGCCAGTACCTTGGACAGCCTCTATGGCTACACCTTC. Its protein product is CASTLDSLYGYTF.

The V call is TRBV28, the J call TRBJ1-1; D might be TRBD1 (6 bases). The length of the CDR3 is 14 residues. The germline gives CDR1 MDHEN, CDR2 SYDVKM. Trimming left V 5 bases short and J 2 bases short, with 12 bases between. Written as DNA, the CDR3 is TGTGCCAGCAGTCGGGGGGCTCCTAACACTGAAGCTTTCTTT. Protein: CASSRGAPNTEAFF.

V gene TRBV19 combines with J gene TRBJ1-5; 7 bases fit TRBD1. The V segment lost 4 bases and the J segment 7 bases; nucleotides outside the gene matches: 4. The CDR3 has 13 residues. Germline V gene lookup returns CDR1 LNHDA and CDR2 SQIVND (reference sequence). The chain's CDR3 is CASSRTGTQPQHF. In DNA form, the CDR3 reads TGTGCCAGTAGTAGGACAGGTACACAGCCCCAGCATTTT.

CDR3 sequence (DNA): TGTGCCAGCAGCTTAACAGGGAGGGACACTGAAGCTTTCTTT. It is translated as CASSLTGRDTEAFF. This sequence joins TRBV11-3 and TRBJ1-1; weak D call: TRBD1 (6 bases). CDR1 and CDR2 (germline): SGHNT, YENEEA. The CDR3 covers 14 residues. The V end was cut by 2 bases, the J end by 3 bases, with 10 bases between. Looking up the rest from reference TRBV11-3 and TRBJ1-1 gives the full variable domain: EAGVVQSPRYKIIEKKQPVAFWCNPISGHNTLYWYLQNLGQGPELLIRYENEEAVDDSQLPKDRFSAERLKGVDSTLKIQPAELGDSAVYLCASSLTGRDTEAFFGQGTRLTVV.

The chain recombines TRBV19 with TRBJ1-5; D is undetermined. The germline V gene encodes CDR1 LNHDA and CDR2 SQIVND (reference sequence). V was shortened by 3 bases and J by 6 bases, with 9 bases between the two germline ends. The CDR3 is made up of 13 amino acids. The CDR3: CASSIKSFQPQHF. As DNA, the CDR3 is TGTGCCAGTAGTATCAAGAGTTTTCAGCCCCAGCATTTT.

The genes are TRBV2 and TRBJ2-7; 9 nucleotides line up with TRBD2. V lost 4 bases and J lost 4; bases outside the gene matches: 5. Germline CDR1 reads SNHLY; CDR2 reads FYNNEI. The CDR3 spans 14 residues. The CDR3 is CASSAAGGVYEQYF. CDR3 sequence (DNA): TGTGCCAGCAGTGCAGCGGGAGGAGTTTACGAGCAGTACTTC.

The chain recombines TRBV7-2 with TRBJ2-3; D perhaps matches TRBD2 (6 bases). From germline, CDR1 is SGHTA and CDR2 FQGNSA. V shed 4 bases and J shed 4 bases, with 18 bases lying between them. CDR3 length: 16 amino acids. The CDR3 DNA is TGTGCCAGCAGCTCGCGACTAGTGCATGTGGCAGATACGCAGTATTTT. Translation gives CASSSRLVHVADTQYF. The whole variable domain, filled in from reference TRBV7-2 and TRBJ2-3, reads GAGVSQSPSNKVTEKGKDVELRCDPISGHTALYWYRQSLGQGLEFLIYFQGNSAPDKSGLPSDRFSAERTGGSVSTLTIQRTQQEDSAVYLCASSSRLVHVADTQYFGPGTRLTVL.

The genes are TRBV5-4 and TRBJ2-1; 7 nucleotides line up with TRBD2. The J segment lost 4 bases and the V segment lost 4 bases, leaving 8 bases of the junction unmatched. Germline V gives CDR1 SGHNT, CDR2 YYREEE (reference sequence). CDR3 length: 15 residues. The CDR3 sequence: CASSTGTTDYNEQFF. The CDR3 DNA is TGTGCCAGCAGCACCGGGACTACCGATTACAATGAGCAGTTCTTC.